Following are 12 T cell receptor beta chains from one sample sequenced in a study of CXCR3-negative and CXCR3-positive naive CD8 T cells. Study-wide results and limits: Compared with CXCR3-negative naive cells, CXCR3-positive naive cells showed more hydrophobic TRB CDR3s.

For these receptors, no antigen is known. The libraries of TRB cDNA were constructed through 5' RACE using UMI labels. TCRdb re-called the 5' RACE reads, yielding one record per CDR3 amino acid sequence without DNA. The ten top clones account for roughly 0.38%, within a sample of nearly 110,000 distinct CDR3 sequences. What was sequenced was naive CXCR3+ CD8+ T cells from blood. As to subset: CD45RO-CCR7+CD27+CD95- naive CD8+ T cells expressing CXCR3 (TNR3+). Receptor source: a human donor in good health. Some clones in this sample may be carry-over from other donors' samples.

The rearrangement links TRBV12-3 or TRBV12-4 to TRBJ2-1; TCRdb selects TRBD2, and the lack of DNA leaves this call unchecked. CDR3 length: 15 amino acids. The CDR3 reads CASSSLMASRNEQFF.

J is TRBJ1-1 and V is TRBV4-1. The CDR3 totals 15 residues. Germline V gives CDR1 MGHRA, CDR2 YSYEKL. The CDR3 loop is CASSQNISPNTEAFF.

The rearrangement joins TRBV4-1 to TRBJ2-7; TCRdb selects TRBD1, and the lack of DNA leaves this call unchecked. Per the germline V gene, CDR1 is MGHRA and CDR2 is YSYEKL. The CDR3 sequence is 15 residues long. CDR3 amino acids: CASSPRDRGAYEQYF.

This chain's CDR3 is CASSLRASGGYEQYF. The genes are TRBV5-1 and TRBJ2-7; TCRdb indicates TRBD2, and absent DNA this call remains unverified. The CDR3 is made up of 15 amino acids. Germline V gene sequence: CDR1 SGHRS, CDR2 YFSETQ.

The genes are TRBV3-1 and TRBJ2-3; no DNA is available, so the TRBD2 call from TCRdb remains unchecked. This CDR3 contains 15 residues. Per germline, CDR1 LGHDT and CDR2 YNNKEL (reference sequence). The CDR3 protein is CASSPRDSSTDTQYF.

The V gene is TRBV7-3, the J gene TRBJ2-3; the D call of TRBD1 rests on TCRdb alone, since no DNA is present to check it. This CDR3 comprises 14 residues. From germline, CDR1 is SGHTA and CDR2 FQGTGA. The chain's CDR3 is CASSGTGGTDTQYF.

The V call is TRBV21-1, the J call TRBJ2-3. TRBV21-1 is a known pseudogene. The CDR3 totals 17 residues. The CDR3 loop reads CASSKAGWMTSTDTQYF.

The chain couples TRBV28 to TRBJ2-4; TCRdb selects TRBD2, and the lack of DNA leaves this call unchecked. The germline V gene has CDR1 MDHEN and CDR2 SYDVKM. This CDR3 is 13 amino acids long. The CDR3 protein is CASSLKRSNIQYF.

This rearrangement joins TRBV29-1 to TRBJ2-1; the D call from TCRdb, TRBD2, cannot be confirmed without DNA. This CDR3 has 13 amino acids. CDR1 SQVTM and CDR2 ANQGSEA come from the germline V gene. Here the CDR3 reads CSASSETCNEQFF.

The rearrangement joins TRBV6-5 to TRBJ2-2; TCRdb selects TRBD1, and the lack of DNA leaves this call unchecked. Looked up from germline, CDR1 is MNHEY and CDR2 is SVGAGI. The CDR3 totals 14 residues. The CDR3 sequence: CASSYRGYTGELFF.

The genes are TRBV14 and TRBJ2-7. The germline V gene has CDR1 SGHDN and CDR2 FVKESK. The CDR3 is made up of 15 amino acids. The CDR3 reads CASSQEEAGPYEQYF.

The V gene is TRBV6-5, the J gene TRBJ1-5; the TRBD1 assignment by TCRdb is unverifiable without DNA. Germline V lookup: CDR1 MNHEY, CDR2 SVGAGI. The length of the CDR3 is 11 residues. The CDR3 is CASSGGGPQHF.